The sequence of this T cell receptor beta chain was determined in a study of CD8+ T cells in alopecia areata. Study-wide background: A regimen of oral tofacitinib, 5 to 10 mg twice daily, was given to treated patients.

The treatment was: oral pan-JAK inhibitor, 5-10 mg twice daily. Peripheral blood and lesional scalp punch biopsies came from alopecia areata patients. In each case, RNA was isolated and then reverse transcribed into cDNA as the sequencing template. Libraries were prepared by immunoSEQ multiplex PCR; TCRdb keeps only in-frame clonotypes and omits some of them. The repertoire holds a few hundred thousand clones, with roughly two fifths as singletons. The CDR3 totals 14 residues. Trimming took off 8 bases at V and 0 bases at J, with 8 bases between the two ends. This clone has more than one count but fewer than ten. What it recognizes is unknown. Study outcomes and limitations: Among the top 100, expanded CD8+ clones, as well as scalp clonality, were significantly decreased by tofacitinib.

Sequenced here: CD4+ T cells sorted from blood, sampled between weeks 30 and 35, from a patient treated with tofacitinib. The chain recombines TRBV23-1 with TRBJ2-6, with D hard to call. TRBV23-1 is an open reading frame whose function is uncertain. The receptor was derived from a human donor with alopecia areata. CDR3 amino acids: CASPEDSGANVLTF. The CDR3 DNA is TGCGCCAGCCCTGAGGACTCTGGGGCCAACGTCCTGACTTTC.